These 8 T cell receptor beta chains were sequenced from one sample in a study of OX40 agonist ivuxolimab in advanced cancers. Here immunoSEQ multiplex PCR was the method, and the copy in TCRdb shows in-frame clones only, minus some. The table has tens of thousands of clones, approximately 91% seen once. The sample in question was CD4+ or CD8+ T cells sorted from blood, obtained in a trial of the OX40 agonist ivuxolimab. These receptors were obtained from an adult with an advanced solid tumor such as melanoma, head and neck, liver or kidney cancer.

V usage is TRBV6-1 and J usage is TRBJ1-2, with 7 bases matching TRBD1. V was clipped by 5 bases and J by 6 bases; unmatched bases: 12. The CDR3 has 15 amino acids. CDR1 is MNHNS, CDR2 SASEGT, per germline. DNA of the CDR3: TGTGCCAGCAGTTCCCATTCGGGGACAGTCGATGGCTACACCTTC. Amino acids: CASSSHSGTVDGYTF.

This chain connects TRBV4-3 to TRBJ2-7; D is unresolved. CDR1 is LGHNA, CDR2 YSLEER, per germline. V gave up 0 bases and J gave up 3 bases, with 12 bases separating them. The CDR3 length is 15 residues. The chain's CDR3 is CASSQDYPPNYEQYF. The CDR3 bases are TGCGCCAGCAGCCAAGATTATCCACCCAACTACGAGCAGTACTTC.

This CDR3 is CASSSGLAGVINGELFF. The CDR3 region has the DNA TGTGCCAGCAGCTCCGGGTTAGCGGGAGTAATTAACGGGGAGCTGTTTTTT. J is TRBJ2-2 and V is TRBV7-6; 9 bases map to TRBD2. This CDR3 has 17 amino acids. CDR1 SGHVS and CDR2 FNYEAQ come from the germline V gene. V shed 4 bases, J shed 7 bases, and the junction held 13 bases outside the gene matches.

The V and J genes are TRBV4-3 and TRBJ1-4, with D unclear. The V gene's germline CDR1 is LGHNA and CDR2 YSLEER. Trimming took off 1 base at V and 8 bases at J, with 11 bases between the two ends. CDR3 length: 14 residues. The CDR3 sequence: CASSQVEGREKLFF. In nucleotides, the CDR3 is TGCGCCAGCAGCCAAGTAGAGGGCCGGGAAAAACTGTTTTTT.

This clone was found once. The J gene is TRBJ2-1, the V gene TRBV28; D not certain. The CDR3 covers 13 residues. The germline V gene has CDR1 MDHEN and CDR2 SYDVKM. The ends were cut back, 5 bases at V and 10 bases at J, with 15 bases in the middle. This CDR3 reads CASSPEYFSEQFF. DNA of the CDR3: TGTGCCAGCAGTCCTGAATACTTCTCCGAGCAGTTCTTC.

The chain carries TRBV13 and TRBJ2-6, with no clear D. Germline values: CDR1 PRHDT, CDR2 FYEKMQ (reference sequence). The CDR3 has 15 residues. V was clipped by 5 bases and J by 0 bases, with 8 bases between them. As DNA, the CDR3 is TGTGCCAGCAGCCCAACGTTCTCTGGGGCCAACGTCCTGACTTTC. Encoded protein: CASSPTFSGANVLTF. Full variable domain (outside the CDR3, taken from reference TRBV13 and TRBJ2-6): AAGVIQSPRHLIKEKRETATLKCYPIPRHDTVYWYQQGPGQDPQFLISFYEKMQSDKGSIPDRFSAQQFSDYHSELNMSSLELGDSALYFCASSPTFSGANVLTFGAGSRLTVL.

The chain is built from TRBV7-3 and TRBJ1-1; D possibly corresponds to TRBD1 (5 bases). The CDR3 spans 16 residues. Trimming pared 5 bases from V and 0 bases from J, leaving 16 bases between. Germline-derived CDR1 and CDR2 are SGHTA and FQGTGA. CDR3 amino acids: CASSVDSSMMNTEAFF. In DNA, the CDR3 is TGTGCCAGCAGCGTTGACAGTTCTATGATGAACACTGAAGCTTTCTTT.

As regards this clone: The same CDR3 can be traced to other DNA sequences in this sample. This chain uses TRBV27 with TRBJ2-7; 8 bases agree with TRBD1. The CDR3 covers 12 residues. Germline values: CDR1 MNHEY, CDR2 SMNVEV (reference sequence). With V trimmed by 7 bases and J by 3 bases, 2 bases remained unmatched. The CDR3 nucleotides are TGTGCCAGCACCGGACAGGGCTACGAGCAGTACTTC. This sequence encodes CASTGQGYEQYF.